This T cell receptor (beta chain) was sequenced in a study of T cells in Graves' hyperthyroidism and ophthalmopathy. Germline V gene data show CDR1 as MDHEN and CDR2 as SYDVKM. This CDR3 spans 11 amino acids. Comment on this clonotype: The junction departs from the called germline gene at one end, perhaps through a read error.

Amplification targeted TCR beta CDR3 regions from RNA transcripts. RT-PCR in the first round (using the HTBI primer set) targeted the TCR CDR3. TCRdb reprocessed the multiplex PCR reads via MiXCR and lists one record per CDR3 protein. The sample holds around 520,000 distinct CDR3 sequences; around 15% are singletons and the top ten take 14%. This receptor was taken from a woman aged 40 to 50 with Graves' hyperthyroidism. Sequencing input: blood. The rearrangement uses TRBV28 and TRBJ2-5; D not resolved. The chain's CDR3 is CASSLYQTQDF. For the CDR3, the DNA is TGTGCCAGCAGTTTATACCAGACTCAGGACTTC.